Listed here is a single T cell receptor (beta chain). Antigen: not known. This sample is part of a study of identical twins. Study-wide findings and caveats: Weaker excess sharing between twins was seen in beta out-of-frame sequences. Fewer insertions were carried by abundant cord blood beta clonotypes, but none was seen in memory repertoires.

TCRdb called the 5' RACE reads again in MiXCR, with one record for every CDR3 protein. The table shows about 240,000 distinct CDR3 sequences, with about 13% occurring only once. V was cut by 5 bases and J by 3 bases, with 9 bases left in between. Per the germline V gene, CDR1 is MDHEN and CDR2 is SYDVKM. This CDR3 comprises 13 residues. This same sample was also taken into another study, of yellow fever vaccine responses in identical twins.

Sequencing input: memory (CD45RO+) T cells sorted from blood. This chain joins TRBV28 and TRBJ2-3; D might be TRBD1 (6 bases). This receptor was identified in a woman between 18 and 29 years old in good health. Here the CDR3 reads CASSPGTTDTQYF. For the CDR3, the DNA is TGTGCCAGCAGTCCTGGGACAACAGATACGCAGTATTTT.